These T cell receptor beta chains were read from a single sample in a study of cytomegalovirus exposure and HLA in healthy donors. TCRdb's table, derived via immunoSEQ multiplex PCR, lists solely in-frame clones and lacks some. The sample totals approximately 38,000 clones. The material sequenced was PBMCs. These TCRs come from a man between 35 and 55 years old in good health and CMV-seropositive. CDR3s include the opening cysteine and the closing phenylalanine or tryptophan. Fields, in order: CDR3 length, J gene, V gene, CDR3 protein.

length: 14
J: TRBJ2-7
V: TRBV7-3
CDR3: CASSPTGAYGEQYF

length: 17
J: TRBJ1-1
V: TRBV5-1
CDR3: CASSSSPGTGGGTEAFF

length: 14
J: TRBJ2-1
V: TRBV19
CDR3: CASSGGGAYNEQFF

length: 12
J: TRBJ2-2
V: TRBV19
CDR3: CASAPQAGELFF

length: 13
J: .
V: TRBV7-9
CDR3: CASSLGTEDEQYF

length: 14
J: TRBJ1-6
V: TRBV6-6
CDR3: CASMESGNNSPLHF

length: 12
J: TRBJ2-7
V: TRBV28
CDR3: CASSPTLGRQYF

length: 19
J: TRBJ2-2
V: TRBV4-2
CDR3: CASSPRTSGRAGGTGELFF

length: 14
J: TRBJ2-3
V: TRBV10-1
CDR3: CASSESWGADTQYF

length: 14
J: .
V: TRBV14
CDR3: CASSLGGQGYEQYF